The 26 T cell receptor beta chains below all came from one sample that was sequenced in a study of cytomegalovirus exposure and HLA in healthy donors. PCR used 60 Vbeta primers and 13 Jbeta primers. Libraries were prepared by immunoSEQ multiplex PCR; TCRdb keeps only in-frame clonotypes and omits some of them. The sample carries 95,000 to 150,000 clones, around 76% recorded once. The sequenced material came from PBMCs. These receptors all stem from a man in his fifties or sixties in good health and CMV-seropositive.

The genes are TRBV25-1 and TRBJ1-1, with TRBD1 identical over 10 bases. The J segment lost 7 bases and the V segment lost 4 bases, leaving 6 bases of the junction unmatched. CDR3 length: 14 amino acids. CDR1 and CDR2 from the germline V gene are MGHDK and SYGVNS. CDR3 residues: CASSGPGQGLEAFF. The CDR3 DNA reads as TGTGCCAGCAGTGGCCCGGGACAGGGGCTTGAAGCTTTCTTT.

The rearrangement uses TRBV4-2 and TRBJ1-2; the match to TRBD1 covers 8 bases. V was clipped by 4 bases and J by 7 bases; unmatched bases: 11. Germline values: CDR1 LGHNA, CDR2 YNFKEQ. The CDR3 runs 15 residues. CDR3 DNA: TGTGCCAGCAGCCCACAACGACAGGGGAATAGTGGCTACACCTTC. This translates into CASSPQRQGNSGYTF.

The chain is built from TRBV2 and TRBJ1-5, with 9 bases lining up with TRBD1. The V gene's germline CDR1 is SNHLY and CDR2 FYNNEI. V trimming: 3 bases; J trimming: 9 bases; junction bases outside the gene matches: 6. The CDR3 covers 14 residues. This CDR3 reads CASSEGQGLRPQHF. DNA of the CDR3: TGTGCCAGCAGTGAGGGACAGGGTCTTCGGCCCCAGCATTTT.

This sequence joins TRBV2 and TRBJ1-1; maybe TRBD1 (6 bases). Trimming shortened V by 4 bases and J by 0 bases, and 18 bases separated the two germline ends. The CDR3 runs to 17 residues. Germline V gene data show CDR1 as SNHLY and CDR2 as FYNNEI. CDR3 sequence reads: CASSVGDTMEMNTEAFF. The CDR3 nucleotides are TGTGCCAGCAGTGTGGGGGACACCATGGAAATGAACACTGAAGCTTTCTTT.

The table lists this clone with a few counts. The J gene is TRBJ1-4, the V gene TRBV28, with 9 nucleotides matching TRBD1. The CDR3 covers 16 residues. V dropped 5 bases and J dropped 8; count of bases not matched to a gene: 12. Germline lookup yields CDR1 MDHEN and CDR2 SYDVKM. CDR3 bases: TGTGCCAGCAGTCCGGGCTTAGGACAGGGGCCAGAAAAACTGTTTTTT. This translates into CASSPGLGQGPEKLFF.

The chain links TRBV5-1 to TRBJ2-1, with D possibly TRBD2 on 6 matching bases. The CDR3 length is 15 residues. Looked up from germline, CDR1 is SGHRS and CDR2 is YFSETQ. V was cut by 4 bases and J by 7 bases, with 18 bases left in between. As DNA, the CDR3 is TGCGCCAGCAGCCCCCCGGGACTCGCACCGAATGAGCAGTTCTTC. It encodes CASSPPGLAPNEQFF.

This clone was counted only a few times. The CDR3 DNA reads as TGTGCCAGCACCAGGACAGGGGACACCGGGGAGCTGTTTTTT. Encoded protein: CASTRTGDTGELFF. This rearrangement joins TRBV6-6 to TRBJ2-2; TRBD1 aligns across 9 bases. This CDR3 contains 14 residues. The J segment lost 3 bases and the V segment lost 7 bases, leaving 3 bases of the junction unmatched. Germline-derived CDR1 and CDR2 are MNHNY and SVGAGI (reference sequence).

For the CDR3, the DNA is TGTGCCAGTAGATGGACTAGCGGGAGGCAGTATTTT. Its translation: CASRWTSGRQYF. The rearrangement joins TRBV19 to TRBJ2-3, with TRBD2 identical over 13 bases. V was pared by 6 bases and J by 11 bases, with 2 bases of the junction left unmatched. The CDR3 has 12 amino acids. CDR1 is LNHDA, CDR2 SQIVND, per germline (reference sequence).

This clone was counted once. The CDR3 bases are TGTGCCAGCAGTTCGCCGGGACAGGGGCCCAATGAGCAGTTCTTC. It encodes CASSSPGQGPNEQFF. V and J are TRBV28 and TRBJ2-1; 10 positions match TRBD1. Losses at the gene ends were 4 bases for V and 6 bases for J; bases not matched to a gene: 6. The germline gives CDR1 MDHEN, CDR2 SYDVKM. The CDR3 covers 15 residues.

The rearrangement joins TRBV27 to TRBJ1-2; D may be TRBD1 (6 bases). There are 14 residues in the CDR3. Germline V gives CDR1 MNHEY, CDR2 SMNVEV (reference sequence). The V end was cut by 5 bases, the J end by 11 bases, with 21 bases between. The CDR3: CASSLLRGALGYTF. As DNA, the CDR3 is TGTGCCAGCAGTCTCCTCCGGGGGGCATTAGGTTACACCTTC.

CDR3 residues: CASSLAPGLAVSQYF. The CDR3 DNA reads TGTGCCAGCAGCTTAGCCCCGGGACTAGCGGTATCCCAGTACTTC. This chain connects TRBV7-6 to TRBJ2-5; 11 nucleotides align to TRBD2. The ends lost 0 bases at V and 9 bases at J; junction bases unmatched: 6. This CDR3 has 15 residues. The V gene's germline CDR1 is SGHVS and CDR2 FNYEAQ.

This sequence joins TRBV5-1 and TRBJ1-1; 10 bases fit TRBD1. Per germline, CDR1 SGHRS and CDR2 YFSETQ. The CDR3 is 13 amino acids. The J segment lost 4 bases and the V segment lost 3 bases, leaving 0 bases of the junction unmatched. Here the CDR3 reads CASSWTGGTEAFF. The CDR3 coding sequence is TGCGCCAGCAGCTGGACAGGGGGCACTGAAGCTTTCTTT.

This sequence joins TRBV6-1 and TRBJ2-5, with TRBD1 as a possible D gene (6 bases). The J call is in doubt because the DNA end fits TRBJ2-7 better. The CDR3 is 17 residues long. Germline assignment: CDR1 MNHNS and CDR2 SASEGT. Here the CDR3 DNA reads TGTGCCAGCAGTGATAAGAGGGGGAGCAACCCCTCCTACGAGCAGTACTTC. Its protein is CASSDKRGSNPSYEQYF.

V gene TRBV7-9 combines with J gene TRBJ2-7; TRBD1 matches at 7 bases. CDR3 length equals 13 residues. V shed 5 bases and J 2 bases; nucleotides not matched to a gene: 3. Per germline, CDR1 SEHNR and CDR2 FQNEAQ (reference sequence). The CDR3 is CASSQQGPYEQYF. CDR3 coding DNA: TGTGCCAGCAGCCAACAGGGGCCCTACGAGCAGTACTTC.

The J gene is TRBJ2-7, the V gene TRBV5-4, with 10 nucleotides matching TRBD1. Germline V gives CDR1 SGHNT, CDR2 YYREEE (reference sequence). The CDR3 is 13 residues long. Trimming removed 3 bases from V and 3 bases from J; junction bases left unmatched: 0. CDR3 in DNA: TGTGCCAGCAGCTGGGACAGGGGCTACGAGCAGTACTTC. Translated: CASSWDRGYEQYF.

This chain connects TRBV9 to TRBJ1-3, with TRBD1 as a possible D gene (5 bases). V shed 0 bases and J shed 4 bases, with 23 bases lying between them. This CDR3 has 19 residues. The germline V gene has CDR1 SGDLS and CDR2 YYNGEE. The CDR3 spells CASSVGEGTFLRSGNTIYF. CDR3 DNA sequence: TGTGCCAGCAGCGTAGGGGAGGGGACGTTTCTGCGGTCCGGAAACACCATATATTTT. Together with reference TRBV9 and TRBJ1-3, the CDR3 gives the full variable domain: DSGVTQTPKHLITATGQRVTLRCSPRSGDLSVYWYQQSLDQGLQFLIQYYNGEERAKGNILERFSAQQFPDLHSELNLSSLELGDSALYFCASSVGEGTFLRSGNTIYFGEGSWLTVV.

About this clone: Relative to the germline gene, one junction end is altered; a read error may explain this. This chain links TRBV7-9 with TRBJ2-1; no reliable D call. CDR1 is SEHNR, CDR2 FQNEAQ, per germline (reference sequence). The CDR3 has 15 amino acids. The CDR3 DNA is TGTACCAGCAGCCCGCGGAAAGGTTTGTACAATGAGCAGTTCTTC. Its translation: CTSSPRKGLYNEQFF.

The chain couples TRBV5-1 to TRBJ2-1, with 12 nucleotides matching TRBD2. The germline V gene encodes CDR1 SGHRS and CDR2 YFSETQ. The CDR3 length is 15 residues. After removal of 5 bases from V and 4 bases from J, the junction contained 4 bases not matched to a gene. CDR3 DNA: TGCGCCAGCAGAGAAGGGACTAGCGGGTACAATGAGCAGTTCTTC. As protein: CASREGTSGYNEQFF.

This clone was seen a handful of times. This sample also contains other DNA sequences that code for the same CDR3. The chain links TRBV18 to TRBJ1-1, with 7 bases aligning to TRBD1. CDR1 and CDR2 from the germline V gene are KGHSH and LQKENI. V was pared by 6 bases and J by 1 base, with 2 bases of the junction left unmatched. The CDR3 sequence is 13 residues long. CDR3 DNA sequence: TGTGCCAGCTCCGGACAGGCGAACACTGAAGCTTTCTTT. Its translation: CASSGQANTEAFF.

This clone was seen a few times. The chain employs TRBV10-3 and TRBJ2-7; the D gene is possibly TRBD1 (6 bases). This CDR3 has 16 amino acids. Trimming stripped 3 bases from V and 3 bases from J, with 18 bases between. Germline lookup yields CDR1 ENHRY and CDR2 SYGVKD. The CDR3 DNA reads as TGTGCCATCAGTGAACAGGGCCAAAGGGAAGGCTACGAGCAGTACTTC. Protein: CAISEQGQREGYEQYF.

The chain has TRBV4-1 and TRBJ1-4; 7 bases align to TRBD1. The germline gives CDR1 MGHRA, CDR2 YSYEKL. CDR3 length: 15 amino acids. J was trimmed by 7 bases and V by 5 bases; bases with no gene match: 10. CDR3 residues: CASSFAQGRSEKLFF. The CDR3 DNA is TGCGCCAGCAGCTTTGCACAGGGGAGGAGTGAAAAACTGTTTTTT.

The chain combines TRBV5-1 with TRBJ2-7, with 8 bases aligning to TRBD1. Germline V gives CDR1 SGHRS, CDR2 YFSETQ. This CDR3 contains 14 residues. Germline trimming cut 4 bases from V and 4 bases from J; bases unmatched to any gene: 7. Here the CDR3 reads CASSPRTGIYEQYF. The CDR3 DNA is TGCGCCAGCAGCCCCCGGACAGGGATATACGAGCAGTACTTC.

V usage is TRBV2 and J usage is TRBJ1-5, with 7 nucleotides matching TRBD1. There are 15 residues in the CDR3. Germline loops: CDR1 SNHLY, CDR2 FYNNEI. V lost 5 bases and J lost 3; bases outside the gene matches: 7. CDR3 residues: CASSYDRVNNQPQHF. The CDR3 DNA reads TGTGCCAGCAGTTACGACAGGGTTAACAATCAGCCCCAGCATTTT.

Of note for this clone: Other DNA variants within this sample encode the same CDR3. DNA for the CDR3: TGTGCCAGCAGTTACTCCGGGGGGGACACTGAAGCTTTCTTT. This encodes CASSYSGGDTEAFF. The chain recombines TRBV6-5 with TRBJ1-1; weak D call: TRBD1 (5 bases). The CDR3 extends over 14 amino acids. V dropped 0 bases and J dropped 3 bases, with 8 bases sitting between them. In germline, CDR1 is MNHEY, CDR2 SVGAGI.

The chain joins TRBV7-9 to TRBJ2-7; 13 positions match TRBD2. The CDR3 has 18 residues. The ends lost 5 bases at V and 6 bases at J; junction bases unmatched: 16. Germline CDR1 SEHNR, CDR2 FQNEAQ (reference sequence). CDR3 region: CASSTGLAGWLRLREQYF. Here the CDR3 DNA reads TGTGCCAGCAGCACGGGACTAGCGGGGTGGCTACGGCTCCGCGAGCAGTACTTC.

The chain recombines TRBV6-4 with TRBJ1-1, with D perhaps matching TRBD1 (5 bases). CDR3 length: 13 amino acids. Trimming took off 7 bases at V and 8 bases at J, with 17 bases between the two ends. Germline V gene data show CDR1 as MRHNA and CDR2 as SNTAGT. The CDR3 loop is CASTPEPGGEAFF. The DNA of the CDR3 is TGTGCCAGCACCCCTGAGCCCGGGGGAGAAGCTTTCTTT.